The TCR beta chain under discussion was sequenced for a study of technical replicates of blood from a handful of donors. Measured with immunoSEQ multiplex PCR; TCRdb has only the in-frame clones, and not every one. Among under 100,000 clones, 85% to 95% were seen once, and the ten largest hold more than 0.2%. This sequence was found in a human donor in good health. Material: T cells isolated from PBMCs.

In DNA, the CDR3 is TGTGCCAGCAGTCGTGACAGAAACGGGAACACTGAAGCTTTCTTT. It is translated as CASSRDRNGNTEAFF. The genes are TRBV6-5 and TRBJ1-1, with D maybe TRBD1 (5 bases). V was trimmed by 5 bases and J by 1 base, leaving 14 bases between them. Germline CDR1 MNHEY, CDR2 SVGAGI. CDR3 length equals 15 residues.